Here is one TCR beta chain with its context. These data are taken from a study of early T cells in non-severe SARS-CoV-2 infection. Background on the study: Chains from this unsorted whole-blood bulk RNA could not be paired.

TCRdb passed the 5' RACE reads through MiXCR, listing each CDR3 protein once. The data contain tens of thousands of distinct CDR3 sequences, 4.5% to 6% of them singletons. The germline CDR1 and CDR2 sequences are SGHNT and YYREEE (reference sequence). Trimming left V 2 bases short and J 2 bases short, with 14 bases between. The CDR3 totals 16 residues. This clonotype was sampled from an adult who was a healthcare worker with PCR-confirmed SARS-CoV-2 infection or an uninfected control (not recorded which). The V and J genes are TRBV5-4 and TRBJ2-1; no definite D call. Sequenced material: whole blood. The CDR3 DNA sequence: TGTGCCAGCAGCTTAAGAGCGCCGTCTCCCTACAATGAGCAGTTCTTC. Residues: CASSLRAPSPYNEQFF.